This paragraph reports one TCR beta chain. The record originates from a study of blood T cell repertoires in COVID-19. About the research overall: Whether acute or convalescent, the COVID-19 samples came from the United States, Italy and Spain.

Original handling: Using reference gene primer amplification, nucleated cell counts were estimated. Only in-frame clones appear in the TCRdb table, and some are missing; sequencing was by immunoSEQ multiplex PCR. D and trimming were read from the DNA, whereas the V and J calls and clone size are those reported in that table. This table holds approximately 150,000 clones, about 90% found once. The CDR3 loop spans 15 amino acids. Per the germline V gene, CDR1 is MDHEN and CDR2 is SYDVKM. The ends were cut back, 8 bases at V and 5 bases at J, with 21 bases in the middle. Sequenced: peripheral blood. This chain connects TRBV28 to TRBJ1-2; weak D call: TRBD1 (5 bases). The receptor was derived from a woman between 65 and 79 years old with acute or convalescent COVID-19. CDR3 loop: CASAQLQGRGYGYTF. CDR3 DNA sequence: TGTGCCAGCGCACAATTACAAGGGCGGGGGTATGGCTACACCTTC.